This T cell receptor beta chain was found in a study of blood T cell repertoires in COVID-19. In the original analysis: Counts of nucleated cells, estimated from reference gene primer amplification, were obtained. TCRdb's copy holds only in-frame clones and misses some; the assay was immunoSEQ multiplex PCR. That table is the source of V, J and clone size, and D and trimming were worked out from the DNA. In the table there are 70,000 to 95,000 clones, roughly 78% of which are singletons. The sample consisted of peripheral blood. The sequence was obtained from a man in his 60s with COVID-19, enrolled during active disease.

The CDR3 here is CSVEAGAEAFF. DNA of the CDR3: TGCAGCGTTGAGGCCGGGGCTGAAGCTTTCTTT. This chain joins TRBV29-1 and TRBJ1-1; D uncertain. Trimming took 3 bases from V and 6 from J, leaving 8 bases between them. Germline loops: CDR1 SQVTM, CDR2 ANQGSEA. The CDR3 has 11 amino acids.